This T cell receptor beta chain stems from a study of beta chain features in type 1 diabetes. Across the study: No age, gender or cell yield differences were seen between patients and healthy donors.

As to this clone: Its antigen remains unknown.

Reverse transcribing all isolated RNA meant expressed TCRB transcripts were sequenced. Profiling relied on immunoSEQ multiplex PCR, and the TCRdb table lists in-frame clones only, not all of them. Of some 370,000 clones in the sample, around 10% were seen once. Each sorted fraction was over 95% pure. V gave up 3 bases and J gave up 8 bases; unmatched junction bases: 14. The CDR3 has 16 residues. CDR1 and CDR2 (germline): LNHNV, YYDKDF (reference sequence). Study-wide results and caveats: When Type 1 diabetes patients were examined, their TCRB CDR3s proved moderately but significantly shorter in all four CD4+ subsets. Diminished insertions and augmented deletions at VDJ junctions characterized type 1 diabetes patients.

The material sequenced was central memory CD4+ T cells from blood. The sequence derives from a man aged 25 to 45 with type 1 diabetes. The rearrangement uses TRBV15 and TRBJ1-2, with 8 bases lining up with TRBD1. CDR3 bases: TGTGCCACCAGCAGCCCTGGCAGGGGGCGCCCAAGGGGCTACACCTTC. Translated: CATSSPGRGRPRGYTF.